This T cell receptor beta chain is from a study of early T cells in non-severe SARS-CoV-2 infection. Study-level background: Sequenced material consisted of bulk RNA (from unsorted whole blood), and chains were unpaired. Findings of the study overall: Matching results from VDJdb favored anti-spike CD8 responses, leaving private and CD4 specificities undetected.

In its sample, this clonotype was seen many times. Antigen unknown. Individual cDNA molecules each received unique molecular identifiers attached to them. TCRdb fed the 5' RACE reads into MiXCR, producing one record per CDR3 protein. The sample consists of tens of thousands of distinct CDR3 sequences, roughly 9.1% of them appearing once. The length of the CDR3 is 16 residues. From germline, CDR1 is SGHRS and CDR2 YFSETQ. The V end was cut by 3 bases, the J end by 4 bases, with 16 bases between. This clonotype was sampled from an adult who was a healthcare worker with PCR-confirmed SARS-CoV-2 infection or an uninfected control (not recorded which). The rearrangement links TRBV5-1 to TRBJ2-2; either TRBD1 or TRBD2 may supply D (5 bases each). Sequencing used whole blood, obtained at baseline. CDR3 in amino acids: CASSSWGSGFTGELFF. CDR3 sequence (DNA): TGCGCCAGCAGCTCGTGGGGGAGCGGATTCACCGGGGAGCTGTTTTTT.